This TCR beta chain is from a study of blood T cell repertoires in COVID-19. Germline CDR1 reads MNHEY; CDR2 reads SVGAGI. CDR3 length: 15 residues. Trimming left V 0 bases short and J 7 bases short, with 13 bases between. Profiled with immunoSEQ multiplex PCR; TCRdb holds only in-frame clones, not every one. The sample comprises some 38,000 clones, approximately 80% of which are singletons, and roughly 14% rests with the top ten. The chain links TRBV6-5 to TRBJ2-1, with D possibly being TRBD2 (5 bases). The receptor's source is a woman aged 65 to 85 with acute or convalescent COVID-19. Sequenced material: peripheral blood. The CDR3 protein is CASSYSSGPSNEQFF. CDR3 DNA sequence: TGTGCCAGCAGTTACTCGAGCGGCCCATCTAATGAGCAGTTCTTC.